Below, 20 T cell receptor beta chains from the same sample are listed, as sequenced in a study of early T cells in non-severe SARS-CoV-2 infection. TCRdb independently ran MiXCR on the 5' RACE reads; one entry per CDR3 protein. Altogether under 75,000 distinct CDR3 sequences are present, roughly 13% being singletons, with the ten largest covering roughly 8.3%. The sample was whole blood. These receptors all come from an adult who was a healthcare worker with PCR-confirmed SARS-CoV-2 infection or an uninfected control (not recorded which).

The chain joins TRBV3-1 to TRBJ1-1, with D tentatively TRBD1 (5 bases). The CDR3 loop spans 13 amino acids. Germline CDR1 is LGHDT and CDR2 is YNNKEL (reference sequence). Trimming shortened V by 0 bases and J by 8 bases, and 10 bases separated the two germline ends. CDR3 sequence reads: CASSQEGAGEAFF. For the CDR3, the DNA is TGTGCCAGCAGCCAAGAAGGGGCGGGAGAAGCTTTCTTT.

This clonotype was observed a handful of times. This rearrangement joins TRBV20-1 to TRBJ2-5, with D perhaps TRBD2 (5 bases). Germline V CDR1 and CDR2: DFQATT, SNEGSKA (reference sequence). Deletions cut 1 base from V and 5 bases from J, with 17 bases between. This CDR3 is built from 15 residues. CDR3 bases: TGCAGTGCTAGAGCGGGGAACTCGGCTTTGGAGACCCAGTACTTC. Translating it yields CSARAGNSALETQYF.

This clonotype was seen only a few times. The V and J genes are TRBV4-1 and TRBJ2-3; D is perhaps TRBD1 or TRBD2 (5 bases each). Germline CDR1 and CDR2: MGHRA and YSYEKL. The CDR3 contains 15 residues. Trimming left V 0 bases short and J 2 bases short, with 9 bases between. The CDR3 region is CASSQDGTDTDTQYF. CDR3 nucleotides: TGCGCCAGCAGCCAAGACGGGACGGACACAGATACGCAGTATTTT.

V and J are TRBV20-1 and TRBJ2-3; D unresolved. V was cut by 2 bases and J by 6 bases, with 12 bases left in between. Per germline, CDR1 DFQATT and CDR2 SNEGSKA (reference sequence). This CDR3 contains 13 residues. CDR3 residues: CSARRLAGDTQYF. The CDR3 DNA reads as TGCAGTGCTAGAAGGCTGGCAGGTGATACGCAGTATTTT.

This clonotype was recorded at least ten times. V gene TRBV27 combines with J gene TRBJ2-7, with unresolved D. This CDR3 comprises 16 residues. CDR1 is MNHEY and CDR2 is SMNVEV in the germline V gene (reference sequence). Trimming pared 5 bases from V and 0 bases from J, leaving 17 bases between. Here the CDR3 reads CASSTARRAVSYEQYF. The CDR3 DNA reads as TGTGCCAGCAGTACCGCTAGGCGAGCCGTCTCCTACGAGCAGTACTTC.

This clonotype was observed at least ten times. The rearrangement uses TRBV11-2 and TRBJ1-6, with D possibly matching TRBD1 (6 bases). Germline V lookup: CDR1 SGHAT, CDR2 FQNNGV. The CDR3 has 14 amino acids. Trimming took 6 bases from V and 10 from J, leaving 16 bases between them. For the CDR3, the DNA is TGTGCCAGCAGTGGAGGGGGTTTTGAATCACCCCTCCACTTT. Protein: CASSGGGFESPLHF. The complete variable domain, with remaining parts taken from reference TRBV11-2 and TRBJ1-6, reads EAGVAQSPRYKIIEKRQSVAFWCNPISGHATLYWYQQILGQGPKLLIQFQNNGVVDDSQLPKDRFSAERLKGVDSTLKIQPAKLEDSAVYLCASSGGGFESPLHFGNGTRLTVT.

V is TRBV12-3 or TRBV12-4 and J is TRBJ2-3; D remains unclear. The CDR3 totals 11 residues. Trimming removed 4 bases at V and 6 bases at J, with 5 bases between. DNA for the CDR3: TGTGCCAGCAGTTACGGGGATACGCAGTATTTT. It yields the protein CASSYGDTQYF.

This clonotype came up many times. The CDR3: CASRQVTGELFF. The CDR3 DNA reads as TGTGCCAGCCGACAGGTCACCGGGGAGCTGTTTTTT. The rearrangement links TRBV12-3 or TRBV12-4 to TRBJ2-2, with a weak D call TRBD1 (6 bases). This CDR3 contains 12 residues. V lost 8 bases and J 4 bases, leaving 8 bases between the germline ends.

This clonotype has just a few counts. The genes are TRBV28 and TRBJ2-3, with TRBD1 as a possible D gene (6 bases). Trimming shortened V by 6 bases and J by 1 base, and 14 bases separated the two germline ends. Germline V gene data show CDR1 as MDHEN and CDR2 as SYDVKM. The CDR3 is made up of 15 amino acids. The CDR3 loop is CASRTSGTRTDTQYF. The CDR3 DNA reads TGTGCCAGCAGAACCTCCGGGACACGCACAGATACGCAGTATTTT.

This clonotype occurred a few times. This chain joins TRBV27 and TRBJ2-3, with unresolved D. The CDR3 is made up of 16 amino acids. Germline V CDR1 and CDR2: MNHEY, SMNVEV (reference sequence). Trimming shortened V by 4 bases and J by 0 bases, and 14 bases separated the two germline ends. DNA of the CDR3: TGTGCCAGCAGTTACCTCCCGGGCAGGAGCACAGATACGCAGTATTTT. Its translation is CASSYLPGRSTDTQYF.

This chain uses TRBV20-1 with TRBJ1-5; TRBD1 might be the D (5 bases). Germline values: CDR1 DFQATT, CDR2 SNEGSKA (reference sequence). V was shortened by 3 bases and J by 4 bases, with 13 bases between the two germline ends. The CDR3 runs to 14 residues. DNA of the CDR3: TGCAGTGCTAGCCTAGGGGTCGAAAATCAGCCCCAGCATTTT. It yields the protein CSASLGVENQPQHF.

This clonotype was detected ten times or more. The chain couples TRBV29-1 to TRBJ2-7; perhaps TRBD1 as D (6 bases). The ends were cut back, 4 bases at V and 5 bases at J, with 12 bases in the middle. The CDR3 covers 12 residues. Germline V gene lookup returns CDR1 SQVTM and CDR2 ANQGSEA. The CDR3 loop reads CSVALGQNEQYF. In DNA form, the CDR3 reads TGCAGCGTTGCCCTAGGACAGAACGAGCAGTACTTC.

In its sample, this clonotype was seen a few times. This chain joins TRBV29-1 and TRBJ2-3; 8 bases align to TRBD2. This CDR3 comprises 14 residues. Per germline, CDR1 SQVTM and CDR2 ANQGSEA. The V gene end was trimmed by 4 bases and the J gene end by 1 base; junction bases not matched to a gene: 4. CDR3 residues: CSVVSAGGTDTQYF. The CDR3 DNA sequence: TGCAGCGTTGTCTCAGCGGGAGGCACAGATACGCAGTATTTT.

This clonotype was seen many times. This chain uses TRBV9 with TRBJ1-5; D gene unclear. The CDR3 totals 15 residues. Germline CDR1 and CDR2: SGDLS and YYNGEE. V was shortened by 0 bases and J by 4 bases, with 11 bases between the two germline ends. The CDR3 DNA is TGTGCCAGCAGCGTAGAGGCAGGTGGAAATCAGCCCCAGCATTTT. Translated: CASSVEAGGNQPQHF.

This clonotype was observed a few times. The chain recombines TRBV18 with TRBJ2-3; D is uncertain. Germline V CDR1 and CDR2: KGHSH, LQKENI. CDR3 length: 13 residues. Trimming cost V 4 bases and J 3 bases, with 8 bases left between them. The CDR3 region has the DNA TGTGCCAGCTCACTATCCACAACAGATACGCAGTATTTT. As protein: CASSLSTTDTQYF.

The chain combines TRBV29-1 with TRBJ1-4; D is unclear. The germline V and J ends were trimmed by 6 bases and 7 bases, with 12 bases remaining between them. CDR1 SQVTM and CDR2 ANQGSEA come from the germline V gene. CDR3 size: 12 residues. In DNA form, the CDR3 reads TGCAGCGTCCGTCCGGAGGGTGAAAAACTGTTTTTT. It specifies CSVRPEGEKLFF. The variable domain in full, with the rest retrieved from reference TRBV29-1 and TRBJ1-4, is SAVISQKPSRDICQRGTSLTIQCQVDSQVTMMFWYRQQPGQSLTLIATANQGSEATYESGFVIDKFPISRPNLTFSTLTVSNMSPEDSSIYLCSVRPEGEKLFFGSGTQLSVL.

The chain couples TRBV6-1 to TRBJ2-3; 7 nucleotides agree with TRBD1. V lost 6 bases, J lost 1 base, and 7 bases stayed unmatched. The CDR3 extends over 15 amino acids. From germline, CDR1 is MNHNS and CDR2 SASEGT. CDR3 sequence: CASRDRDSRTDTQYF. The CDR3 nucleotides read TGTGCCAGCAGAGACCGGGACAGTCGCACAGATACGCAGTATTTT.

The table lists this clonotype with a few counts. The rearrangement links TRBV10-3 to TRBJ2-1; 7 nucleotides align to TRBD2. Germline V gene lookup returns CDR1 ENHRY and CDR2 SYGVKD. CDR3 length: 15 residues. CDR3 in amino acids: CASAGAGESYNEQFF. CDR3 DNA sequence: TGTGCTTCCGCGGGTGCGGGAGAGTCCTACAATGAGCAGTTCTTC.

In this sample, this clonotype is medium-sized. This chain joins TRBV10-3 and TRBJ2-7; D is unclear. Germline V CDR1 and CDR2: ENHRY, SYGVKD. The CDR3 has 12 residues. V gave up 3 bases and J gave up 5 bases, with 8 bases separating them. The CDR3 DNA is TGTGCCATCAGTGATTTAGTCGACGAGCAGTACTTC. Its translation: CAISDLVDEQYF.

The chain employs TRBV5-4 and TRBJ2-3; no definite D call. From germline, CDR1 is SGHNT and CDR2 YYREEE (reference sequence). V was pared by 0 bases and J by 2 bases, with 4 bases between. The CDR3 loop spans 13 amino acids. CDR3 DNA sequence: TGTGCCAGCAGCTTGGTGCCCACAGATACGCAGTATTTT. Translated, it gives CASSLVPTDTQYF.